The next 23 T cell receptor beta chains were all read from a single sample in a study of OX40 agonist ivuxolimab in advanced cancers. Method: immunoSEQ multiplex PCR; TCRdb's copy keeps in-frame clones and lacks some. Among 20,000 to 25,000 clones listed, 86% were seen once. The sample was CD4+ or CD8+ T cells sorted from blood, taken in a trial of the OX40 agonist ivuxolimab. These receptors were collected from an adult with an advanced solid tumor such as melanoma, head and neck, liver or kidney cancer.

This clone was observed a single time. The missing conserved phenylalanine or tryptophan at the end of this CDR3 makes a read error likely. The limits of the CDR3 on the DNA are not certain, so only TCRdb's listed CDR3 is given. The V call is TRBV21-1, the J call TRBJ1-2; the table's TRBD1 call for D was not verified on the DNA. TRBV21-1 is marked as a pseudogene. The CDR3 is 20 amino acids in total, end residues counted. CDR3 protein: CASSKALSIRGRISNYGYTY.

The CDR3 DNA reads TGTGCCAGCGGGTTCCCACCGCGGCAGGACACTGAAGCTTTCTTT. It specifies CASGFPPRQDTEAFF. The gene calls are TRBV2 and TRBJ1-1; D unclear. This CDR3 contains 15 residues. Trimming removed 8 bases at V and 3 bases at J, with 19 bases between. Germline CDR1 SNHLY, CDR2 FYNNEI.

J is TRBJ1-5 and V is TRBV30, with D possibly matching TRBD1 (6 bases). The length of the CDR3 is 16 residues. The germline gives CDR1 GTSNPN, CDR2 SVGIG (reference sequence). Trimming pared 2 bases from V and 4 bases from J, leaving 18 bases between. In DNA, the CDR3 is TGTGCCTGGAGTCGCACAGGGTTCCCTCCTAATCAGCCCCAGCATTTT. Amino acids: CAWSRTGFPPNQPQHF.

The rearrangement links TRBV6-5 to TRBJ2-7, with 13 bases aligning to TRBD2. The CDR3 totals 15 residues. Trimming took 6 bases from V and 7 from J; bases not matched to a gene: 9. CDR1 and CDR2 (germline): MNHEY, SVGAGI. CDR3 residues: CASRAGLAGEGEQYF. The CDR3 nucleotides read TGTGCCAGCAGAGCAGGACTAGCGGGAGAGGGGGAGCAGTACTTC.

The chain employs TRBV5-6 and TRBJ2-3, with 13 bases fitting TRBD2. CDR1 SGHDT and CDR2 YYEEEE come from the germline V gene. The V and J ends lost 3 bases and 6 bases, in that order; junction bases with no gene match: 4. The CDR3 extends over 15 amino acids. CDR3 in amino acids: CASSSGLAGSDTQYF. Here the CDR3 DNA reads TGTGCCAGCAGCTCGGGACTAGCGGGGTCTGATACGCAGTATTTT.

This sequence joins TRBV18 and TRBJ2-5, with D possibly being TRBD2 (6 bases). Germline CDR1 KGHSH, CDR2 LQKENI. Trimming took 1 base from V and 4 from J, leaving 13 bases between them. This CDR3 has 15 amino acids. This chain's CDR3 is CASSPRVGGGETQYF. Here the CDR3 DNA reads TGTGCCAGCTCACCACGGGTTGGGGGAGGAGAGACCCAGTACTTC.

This chain joins TRBV11-3 and TRBJ2-1, with unresolved D. Trimming cost V 5 bases and J 0 bases, with 17 bases left between them. The CDR3 has 17 amino acids. The germline gives CDR1 SGHNT, CDR2 YENEEA. The CDR3 nucleotides are TGTGCCAGCAGCCATACAAGAGAGGAAAGCTCCTACAATGAGCAGTTCTTC. Its translation is CASSHTREESSYNEQFF.

This clone was seen a single time. The J gene is TRBJ2-7, the V gene TRBV5-6, with D maybe TRBD1 (5 bases). Trimming cost V 4 bases and J 6 bases, with 14 bases left between them. There are 13 residues in the CDR3. CDR1 and CDR2 (germline): SGHDT, YYEEEE. CDR3 DNA: TGTGCCAGCAGCCCAAGGTATAGGGGCGAGCAGTACTTC. Translation gives CASSPRYRGEQYF.

This sequence joins TRBV7-3 and TRBJ2-3, with TRBD2 matching over 7 bases. V gave up 2 bases and J gave up 1 base; unmatched junction bases: 6. The germline V gene has CDR1 SGHTA and CDR2 FQGTGA. This CDR3 contains 16 residues. CDR3 loop: CASSLGASGGTDTQYF. CDR3 bases: TGTGCCAGCAGCTTAGGGGCTAGCGGAGGCACAGATACGCAGTATTTT.

This chain links TRBV21-1 with TRBJ2-1; TRBD2 is taken as the D call from the table, unchecked against the DNA. TRBV21-1 is noted as a pseudogene. This CDR3 is built from 19 residues. The CDR3 here is CASSKVGLAGVSSYNEQFF. In nucleotides, the CDR3 is TGTGCCAGCAGCAAAGTCGGACTAGCGGGAGTAAGCTCCTACAATGAGCAGTTCTTC.

This chain connects TRBV2 to TRBJ1-2, with a possible D match to TRBD1 (5 bases). The CDR3 contains 13 residues. Germline CDR1 reads SNHLY; CDR2 reads FYNNEI. The V gene lost 11 bases and the J gene lost 0 bases, with 13 bases spanning the gap. CDR3 residues: CAGNQGPNYGYTF. The CDR3 DNA reads as TGTGCCGGCAACCAGGGACCTAACTATGGCTACACCTTC.

The CDR3 protein is CASSQAWGREYGYTF. For the CDR3, the DNA is TGCGCCAGCAGCCAAGCGTGGGGCAGGGAGTATGGCTACACCTTC. V is TRBV4-3 and J is TRBJ1-2, with D possibly TRBD1 on 5 matching bases. The CDR3 runs to 15 residues. Trimming stripped 1 base from V and 5 bases from J, with 14 bases between. CDR1 and CDR2 (germline): LGHNA, YSLEER.

This chain links TRBV7-9 with TRBJ2-5, with D hard to call. The end of the DNA aligns better with TRBJ2-7, so the J call may be wrong. There are 15 residues in the CDR3. The germline V gene encodes CDR1 SEHNR and CDR2 FQNEAQ (reference sequence). For the CDR3, the DNA is TGTGCCAGCAGCCTGGAGATAGGAGTACCCCGCGAGCAGTACTTC. Translation gives CASSLEIGVPREQYF.

The rearrangement uses TRBV2 and TRBJ2-4; D unclear. Germline CDR1 reads SNHLY; CDR2 reads FYNNEI. CDR3 length: 13 residues. The germline V and J ends were trimmed by 2 bases and 5 bases, with 7 bases remaining between them. The CDR3 region has the DNA TGTGCCAGCAGTGAAATGCGCCAAAACATTCAGTACTTC. Residues: CASSEMRQNIQYF.

V and J are TRBV6-4 and TRBJ2-1; TRBD1 matches at 7 bases. This CDR3 comprises 14 residues. CDR1 is MRHNA and CDR2 is SNTAGT in the germline V gene. J gave up 2 bases and V 3 bases, and 1 base lay outside the gene matches. The CDR3 protein is CASSEGTAYNEQFF. The CDR3 bases are TGTGCCAGCAGTGAGGGGACAGCCTACAATGAGCAGTTCTTC.

This chain connects TRBV19 to TRBJ2-1, with 7 bases aligning to TRBD2. The V gene end was trimmed by 1 base and the J gene end by 8 bases; junction bases not matched to a gene: 11. The CDR3 totals 16 residues. The V gene's germline CDR1 is LNHDA and CDR2 SQIVND (reference sequence). As DNA, the CDR3 is TGTGCCAGTAGTATAGTCGGGGGAGGGCCCTCCGATGAGCAGTTCTTC. Residues: CASSIVGGGPSDEQFF.

With regard to this clone: A read error may account for a junction end that differs from germline. In nucleotides, the CDR3 is TGTGCCATCAGTGGGACCGGGAACAGGGACTCCTACGAGCAGTACTTC. Protein product: CAISGTGNRDSYEQYF. The chain employs TRBV6-4 and TRBJ2-7; D perhaps matches TRBD1 (6 bases). This CDR3 spans 16 amino acids. Germline assignment: CDR1 MRHNA and CDR2 SNTAGT.

The chain carries TRBV7-9 and TRBJ1-1, with a tentative D call TRBD1 (5 bases). Germline CDR1 reads SEHNR; CDR2 reads FQNEAQ (reference sequence). The CDR3 runs to 13 residues. The V gene lost 3 bases and the J gene lost 5 bases, with 10 bases spanning the gap. The CDR3 protein is CASSLEKGTEAFF. The CDR3 DNA is TGTGCCAGCAGCTTGGAGAAGGGGACTGAAGCTTTCTTT.

The chain recombines TRBV30 with TRBJ2-7; 9 bases line up with TRBD1. This CDR3 spans 16 amino acids. J lost 3 bases, V lost 3 bases, and 12 bases had no gene match. Per germline, CDR1 GTSNPN and CDR2 SVGIG (reference sequence). The CDR3 reads CAWSPPGTGRNYEQYF. For the CDR3, the DNA is TGTGCCTGGAGCCCCCCCGGGACAGGGAGAAACTACGAGCAGTACTTC. The whole variable domain, filled in from reference TRBV30 and TRBJ2-7, reads SQTIHQWPATLVQPVGSPLSLECTVEGTSNPNLYWYRQAAGRGLQLLFYSVGIGQISSEVPQNLSASRPQDRQFILSSKKLLLSDSGFYLCAWSPPGTGRNYEQYFGPGTRLTVT.

V usage is TRBV15 and J usage is TRBJ2-7; D not certain. Trimming stripped 1 base from V and 2 bases from J, with 6 bases between. CDR3 length equals 13 residues. Germline V CDR1 and CDR2: LNHNV, YYDKDF (reference sequence). CDR3: CATSRGFTYEQYF. CDR3 DNA sequence: TGTGCCACCAGCAGAGGATTTACCTACGAGCAGTACTTC.

J is TRBJ2-5 and V is TRBV6-5; D uncertain. Germline V lookup: CDR1 MNHEY, CDR2 SVGAGI. V shed 2 bases and J shed 5 bases, with 3 bases lying between them. This CDR3 comprises 11 residues. The CDR3 loop is CASSYGETQYF. DNA for the CDR3: TGTGCCAGCAGTTACGGGGAGACCCAGTACTTC.

This rearrangement joins TRBV6-1 to TRBJ1-5, with 7 bases that match TRBD1. V lost 3 bases and J lost 3; bases outside the gene matches: 11. From germline, CDR1 is MNHNS and CDR2 SASEGT. The CDR3 length is 17 residues. The DNA for the CDR3 is TGTGCCAGCAGTGACGGATTTGGGACAGTCCCCAATCAGCCCCAGCATTTT. Protein product: CASSDGFGTVPNQPQHF.

J is TRBJ2-5 and V is TRBV7-2; perhaps D is TRBD1 or TRBD2 (5 bases each). Trimming left V 1 base short and J 4 bases short, with 13 bases between. This CDR3 region has 15 residues. In germline, CDR1 is SGHTA, CDR2 FQGNSA. Here the CDR3 reads CASSLEPGLGETQYF. As DNA, the CDR3 is TGTGCCAGCAGCTTAGAGCCGGGGCTAGGAGAGACCCAGTACTTC.